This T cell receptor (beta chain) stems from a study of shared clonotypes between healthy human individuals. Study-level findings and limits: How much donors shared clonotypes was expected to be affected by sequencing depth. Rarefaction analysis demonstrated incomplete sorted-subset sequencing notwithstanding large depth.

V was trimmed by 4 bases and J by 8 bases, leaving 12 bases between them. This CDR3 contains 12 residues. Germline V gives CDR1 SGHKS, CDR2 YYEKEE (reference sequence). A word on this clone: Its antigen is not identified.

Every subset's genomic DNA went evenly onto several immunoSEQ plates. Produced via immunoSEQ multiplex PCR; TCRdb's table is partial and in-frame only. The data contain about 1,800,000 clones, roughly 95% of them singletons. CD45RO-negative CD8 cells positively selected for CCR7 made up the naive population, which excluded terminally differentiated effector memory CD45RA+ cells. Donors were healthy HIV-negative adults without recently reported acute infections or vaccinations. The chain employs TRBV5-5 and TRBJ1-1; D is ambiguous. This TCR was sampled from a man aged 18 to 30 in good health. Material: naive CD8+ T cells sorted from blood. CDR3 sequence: CASSPRRPEAFF. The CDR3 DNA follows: TGTGCCAGCAGCCCCCGTCGTCCCGAAGCTTTCTTT. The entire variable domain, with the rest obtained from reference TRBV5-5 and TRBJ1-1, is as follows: DAGVTQSPTHLIKTRGQQVTLRCSPISGHKSVSWYQQVLGQGPQFIFQYYEKEERGRGNFPDRFSARQFPNYSSELNVNALLLGDSALYLCASSPRRPEAFFGQGTRLTVV.